Listed below are T cell receptor beta chains from one sample, sequenced in a study of response to subunit inactivated influenza vaccine. TCRdb re-derived calls from the RT-PCR reads in MiXCR, one entry per CDR3 protein. The sample includes 280,000 or so distinct CDR3 sequences, 20% to 25% of them seen just once. The sample consisted of PBMCs from blood, taken 21 months after vaccination. Receptors were obtained from a man in his fifties or sixties who received an inactivated influenza vaccine. The CDR3 runs from the conserved cysteine through the conserved F or W. The D gene is left open where the match is weak. Rows may omit the clone size; those that give it use once, few, many or a size class.

v_gene	abundance	len	d_gene	j_gene	CDR3nt	CDR3aa
TRBV14	.	18	TRBD1	TRBJ1-4	TGTGCCAGCAGCCAACTCCGGGACAGGGGGGGCTGGTTAGAAAAACTGTTTTTT	CASSQLRDRGGWLEKLFF
TRBV19	few	14	.	TRBJ1-3	TGTGCCAGTGGAGCGGGCTTAGTCGGAAACACCATATATTTT	CASGAGLVGNTIYF
TRBV7-9	few	13	.	TRBJ1-2	TGTGCCAGCCTGTATCCAGGGCGGGATGGCTACACCTTC	CASLYPGRDGYTF
TRBV7-2	many	15	.	TRBJ1-1	TGTGCCAGCAGCTCCCCGGAGGGGTGGAACACTGAAGCTTTCTTT	CASSSPEGWNTEAFF
TRBV10-3	few	12	.	TRBJ1-4	TGTGCCATCAGCGCAACTAATGAAAAACTGTTTTTT	CAISATNEKLFF
TRBV9	.	13	.	TRBJ2-5	TGTGCCAGCAGCGTAGTGTCCCAAGGGACCCAGTACTTC	CASSVVSQGTQYF
TRBV5-1	.	13	.	TRBJ2-7	TGCGCCAGCAGCCCTGGGAATAATTACGAGCAGTACTTC	CASSPGNNYEQYF
TRBV9	.	13	.	TRBJ1-1	TGTGCCAGCAGCGTAGACTGGAACACTGAAGCTTTCTTT	CASSVDWNTEAFF
TRBV5-6	.	15	.	TRBJ1-6	TGTGCCAGCAGCTTGGAGCAGATAATTAATTCACCCCTCCACTTT	CASSLEQIINSPLHF
TRBV10-3	few	15	.	TRBJ1-6	TGTGCCATCACTGCGGAGAGGGGGGGGAATTCACCCCTCCACTTT	CAITAERGGNSPLHF
TRBV6-2/TRBV6-3	.	19	.	TRBJ1-1	TGTGCCAGCAGTTACTCGATTCGAAGGCGCGGGATGAGAAACACTGAAGCTTTCTTT	CASSYSIRRRGMRNTEAFF
TRBV4-1	.	17	.	TRBJ1-3	TGCGCCAGCAGCCAGACACCCTCCCAGGGTGCGGGAAACACCATATATTTT	CASSQTPSQGAGNTIYF
TRBV20-1	few	16	.	TRBJ1-5	TGCAGTGCTAGAGTTAGGGAGAGGGGTCTCAATCAGCCCCAGCATTTT	CSARVRERGLNQPQHF
TRBV5-6	.	14	.	TRBJ1-1	TGTGCCAGCAGTTATATCGCCGTGAACACTGAAGCTTTCTTT	CASSYIAVNTEAFF
TRBV7-6	few	16	.	TRBJ2-3	TGTGCCAGCAGCGATTATATCGGGGAAAGCACAGATACGCAGTATTTT	CASSDYIGESTDTQYF
TRBV20-1	.	14	.	TRBJ2-3	TGCAGTGCACTCGGGGTCTCTAGCACAGATACGCAGTATTTT	CSALGVSSTDTQYF
TRBV15	.	13	.	TRBJ2-1	TGTGCCACCAGCAGAGAAAACAGGAATGAGCAGTTCTTC	CATSRENRNEQFF
TRBV7-9	.	13	.	TRBJ2-7	TGTGCCAGCAGCTTAGCAGGGGCCTTCACCCAGTACTTC	CASSLAGAFTQYF
TRBV5-1	.	15	TRBD1	TRBJ1-5	TGCGCCAGCAGGGAAGGGACAGGGATAAATCAGCCCCAGCATTTT	CASREGTGINQPQHF
TRBV6-5	.	15	TRBD2	TRBJ2-7	TGTGCCAGCAGTTACGGGAGGGGTCGATCCTACGAGCAGTACTTC	CASSYGRGRSYEQYF
TRBV6-5	few	15	TRBD1	TRBJ1-6	TGTGCCAGCAGTTTGGAGGGGGCGGATAATTCACCCCTCCACTTT	CASSLEGADNSPLHF
TRBV24-1	.	14	.	TRBJ2-5	TGTGCCACCAGTGATTTGCATCCAGTAGCGCCGAAGGACTTC	CATSDLHPVAPKDF
TRBV5-1	many	14	.	TRBJ1-1	TGCGCCAGCAGTTCCGGAGTAACGAACACTGAAGCTTTCTTT	CASSSGVTNTEAFF
TRBV15	once	16	.	TRBJ1-5	TGTGCCACCAGCGGGAGGCTAGGACATAGCAATCAGCCCCAGCATTTT	CATSGRLGHSNQPQHF
TRBV5-1	.	15	TRBD1	TRBJ1-5	TGCGCCAGCAGGGAAGGGACAGGTCCCTCTTCGCCCCAGCATTTT	CASREGTGPSSPQHF
TRBV6-1	many	15	TRBD1	TRBJ1-4	TGTGCCAGCAGAGGACAGGGGAGCCATAATGAAAAACTGTTTTTT	CASRGQGSHNEKLFF
TRBV2	.	15	.	TRBJ2-5	TGTGCCAGCAGTGAACATGTAGCAGGTCCAGAGACCCAGTACTTC	CASSEHVAGPETQYF
TRBV3-1	many	20	.	TRBJ2-3	TGTGCCAGCAGCCAATTGGTCGGGACAGCGGATCGGGGGTTTACAGATACGCAGTATTTT	CASSQLVGTADRGFTDTQYF
TRBV20-1	.	14	TRBD1	TRBJ1-4	TGCAGTGCTCGACCGGGACAGGGGGATGGAAAACTGTTTTTT	CSARPGQGDGKLFF
TRBV6-5	.	16	.	TRBJ1-5	TGTGCCAGCAGTTACTCGCGACAGGTCTACTCTGGGCCCCAGCATTTT	CASSYSRQVYSGPQHF